Sequencing of this T cell receptor (beta chain) was carried out in a study of HIV-infected patients and healthy controls. This clonotype was counted ten times or more. The antigen is undetermined. CDR3 length: 12 residues. Germline-derived CDR1 and CDR2 are LNHDA and SQIVND (reference sequence). Trimming stripped 4 bases from V and 5 bases from J, with 7 bases between. Follow-up blood was drawn about 14 weeks, roughly three months, after antiretroviral therapy began. The repertoire came from unfractionated whole blood and reflected all unsorted peripheral T cells. Enrollment excluded donors with tumors, hepatitis B or C, or recent vaccination. Around 0.5 ug RNA was reverse transcribed with alpha and beta constant-region primers. Each of the alpha and beta chains got its own library through chain-specific third strand synthesis with indices. A 5' RACE adapter with a random hexamer and the SP2 primer site was joined to cDNA. TCRdb reanalysed the 5' RACE reads using MiXCR and keeps one entry per CDR3 protein. The sample records about 18,000 distinct CDR3 sequences, about 8.7% being singletons.

Study outcomes and limitations: HIV-infected patients shared fewer CDR3 sequences between individuals than healthy controls. Roughly three months of therapy was arguably too brief to observe immune reconstitution in treated samples.

The rearrangement uses TRBV19 and TRBJ2-3; D call uncertain. The receptor comes from an adult with HIV infection. The source material was blood, sampled during antiretroviral therapy. This CDR3 reads CASSTSGDTQYF. CDR3 DNA: TGTGCCAGTAGTACCAGTGGAGATACGCAGTATTTT.